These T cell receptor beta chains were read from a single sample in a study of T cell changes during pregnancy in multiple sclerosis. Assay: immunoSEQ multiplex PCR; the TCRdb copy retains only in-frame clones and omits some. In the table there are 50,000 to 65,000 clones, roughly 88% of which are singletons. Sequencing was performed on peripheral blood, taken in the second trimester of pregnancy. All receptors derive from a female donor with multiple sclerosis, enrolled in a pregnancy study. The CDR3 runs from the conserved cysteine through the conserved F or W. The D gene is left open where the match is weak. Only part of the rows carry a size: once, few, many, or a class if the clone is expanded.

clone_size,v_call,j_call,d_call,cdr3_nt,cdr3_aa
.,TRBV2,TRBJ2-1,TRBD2,TGTGCCAGCAGTGAATTAAGCGGGGGATACAATGAGCAGTTCTTC,CASSELSGGYNEQFF
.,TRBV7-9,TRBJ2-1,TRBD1,TGTGCCAGCAGCTTAGTCGGGACAGGGGAGATCAATGAGCAGTTCTTC,CASSLVGTGEINEQFF
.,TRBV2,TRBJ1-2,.,TGTGCCAGCAGTGAACGACTCCATGGCCACCTTCTGACCTTC,CASSERLHGHLLTF
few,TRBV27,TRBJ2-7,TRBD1,TGTGCCAGCAGTGCGCTCTCCGGGACAGCCGGATTGTACGAGCAGTACTTC,CASSALSGTAGLYEQYF
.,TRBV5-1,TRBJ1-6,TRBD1,TGCGCCAGCAGCTCGACAGGGGATTCACCCCTCCACTTT,CASSSTGDSPLHF
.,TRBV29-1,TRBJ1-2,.,TGCAGCAGTAAAGGGGGTAACTATGGCTACACCTTC,CSSKGGNYGYTF
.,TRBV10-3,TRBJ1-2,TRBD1,TGTGCCACGCGGTGGCAGGGGGCCGATGGCTACACCTTC,CATRWQGADGYTF
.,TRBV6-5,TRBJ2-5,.,TGTGCCACCTACACAGAGTACCAAGAGACCCAGTACTTC,CATYTEYQETQYF
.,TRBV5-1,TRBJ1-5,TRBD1,TGCGCCAGCAGCTTGACAGGGGGGGGCAATCAGCCCCAGCATTTT,CASSLTGGGNQPQHF
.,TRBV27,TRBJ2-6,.,TGTGCCAGCAGGAGCTCTGGGGCCAACGTCCTGACTTTC,CASRSSGANVLTF
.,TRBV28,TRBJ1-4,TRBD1,TGTGCCAGCAGCCTTGGGGGGACAGGGGAGGGAGAAAAACTGTTTTTT,CASSLGGTGEGEKLFF
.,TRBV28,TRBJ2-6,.,TGTGCCAGCAGCTTACGCCCGGGTGGCTCTGGGGCCAACGTCCTGACTTTC,CASSLRPGGSGANVLTF
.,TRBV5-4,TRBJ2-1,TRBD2,TGTGCCAGCAGCTTGATTTTTAGCGGGAACAATGAGCAGTTCTTC,CASSLIFSGNNEQFF
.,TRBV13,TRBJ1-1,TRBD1,TGTGCCAGCAGTTCAGCCCGGGACAGGGGCCTGATCACTGAAGCTTTCTTT,CASSSARDRGLITEAFF
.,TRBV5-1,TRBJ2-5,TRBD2,TGCGCCAGCAACCTGGGGGCGGGGGGACTCCAAGAGACCCAGTACTTC,CASNLGAGGLQETQYF
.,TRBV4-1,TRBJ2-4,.,TGCGCCAGCAGCCAAGCCCCGGCCAGTGGGCAAAACATTCAGTACTTC,CASSQAPASGQNIQYF
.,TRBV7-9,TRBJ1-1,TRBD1,TGTGCCAGCAGCTTAGCGCGTGGGACAGGCACTGAAGCTTTCTTT,CASSLARGTGTEAFF
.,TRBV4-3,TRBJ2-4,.,TGCGCCAGCAGCCCGCATCCCCCCAGGGGAAACATTCAGTACTTC,CASSPHPPRGNIQYF
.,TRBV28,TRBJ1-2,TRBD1,TGTGCCAGCAGTTTGGCAGGGGGCGACTATGGCTACACCTTC,CASSLAGGDYGYTF
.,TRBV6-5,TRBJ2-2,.,TGTGCCAGCAGTTACTCGGTTCCCGGGAACACCGGGGAGCTGTTTTTT,CASSYSVPGNTGELFF
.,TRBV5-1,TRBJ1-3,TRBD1,TGCGCCAGCAGCTTGGAAGGGACAGGGGCTGGAAACACCATATATTTT,CASSLEGTGAGNTIYF
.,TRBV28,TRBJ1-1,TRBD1,TGTGCCAGCGGACAGGCGACGAACACTGAAGCTTTCTTT,CASGQATNTEAFF
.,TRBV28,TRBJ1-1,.,TGTGCCAGCAGTTCACCCCCGTACAGTCGTCTCATGAACACTGAAGCTTTCTTT,CASSSPPYSRLMNTEAFF
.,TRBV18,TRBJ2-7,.,TGTGCCAGCTCACCCGGACAGGGAGGGTCCTACGAGCAGTACTTC,CASSPGQGGSYEQYF